The 22 T cell receptor beta chains in this list originate from one sample, sequenced in a study of cytomegalovirus exposure and HLA in healthy donors. The PCR was carried out with 60 Vbeta primers and 13 Jbeta primers. The method was immunoSEQ multiplex PCR; TCRdb's version includes in-frame clones alone and lacks a portion of them. The data contain over 200,000 clones, just over 75% of them seen just once; the ten biggest clones take up less than 3%. Sequencing was carried out using PBMCs. These receptors were collected from a woman in her sixties or seventies in good health and CMV-seropositive.

The rearrangement joins TRBV6-5 to TRBJ2-7; a weak D match, TRBD1 (6 bases). Trimming shortened V by 7 bases and J by 7 bases, and 17 bases separated the two germline ends. CDR1 and CDR2 from the germline V gene are MNHEY and SVGAGI. The CDR3 is made up of 13 amino acids. The CDR3: CASTTGTPREQYF. The CDR3, as DNA: TGTGCCAGCACCACAGGGACACCGCGAGAGCAGTACTTC.

This chain uses TRBV5-1 with TRBJ1-1; TRBD1 is a possible D gene (6 bases). CDR1 and CDR2 (germline): SGHRS, YFSETQ. CDR3 length: 15 residues. Deletions cut 6 bases from V and 1 base from J, with 16 bases between. The CDR3 DNA reads TGCGCCAGCACCTGGGACACCACGAGGAACACTGAAGCTTTCTTT. Residues: CASTWDTTRNTEAFF.

This chain links TRBV5-1 with TRBJ1-1; 7 nucleotides line up with TRBD1. This CDR3 contains 14 residues. Per germline, CDR1 SGHRS and CDR2 YFSETQ. The junction had 6 bases not matched to a gene; V was cut back by 4 bases and J by 3 bases. CDR3 loop: CASSPGTVHTEAFF. The CDR3 DNA reads TGCGCCAGCAGCCCCGGGACAGTTCACACTGAAGCTTTCTTT.

The chain links TRBV28 to TRBJ1-1; 8 bases agree with TRBD1. CDR1 and CDR2 from the germline V gene are MDHEN and SYDVKM. The CDR3 consists of 13 residues. J was trimmed by 3 bases and V by 7 bases; bases with no gene match: 4. This CDR3 reads CASTRGRDTEAFF. DNA of the CDR3: TGTGCCAGCACCAGGGGGCGGGACACTGAAGCTTTCTTT.

The chain couples TRBV18 to TRBJ1-2; possibly TRBD1 for D (6 bases). Germline V CDR1 and CDR2: KGHSH, LQKENI. The CDR3 has 14 amino acids. Trimming took 3 bases from V and 8 from J, leaving 16 bases between them. The CDR3 sequence is CASSPDRQVPGYTF. DNA of the CDR3: TGTGCCAGCTCACCGGACCGACAGGTTCCAGGCTACACCTTC.

This chain connects TRBV30 to TRBJ1-2; D is uncertain. The CDR3 sequence is 12 residues long. V gave up 4 bases and J gave up 9 bases, with 15 bases separating them. The germline V gene encodes CDR1 GTSNPN and CDR2 SVGIG (reference sequence). CDR3 sequence: CAWTTLGGRYTF. The CDR3 DNA reads TGTGCCTGGACCACCCTTGGAGGGCGCTACACCTTC.

As for this clone: At one of its ends the junction is not consistent with the germline gene, which may arise from a read error. The V gene is TRBV7-9, the J gene TRBJ2-7, with TRBD1 matching 7 bases. Germline-derived CDR1 and CDR2 are SEHNR and FQNEAQ (reference sequence). The CDR3 consists of 17 residues. CDR3 in amino acids: CASSLAPTETGSYEQCF. The DNA of the CDR3 is TGTGCCAGCAGCTTAGCGCCGACCGAGACAGGGTCCTACGAGCAGTGCTTC.

The chain recombines TRBV18 with TRBJ1-1; TRBD1 is a possible D gene (5 bases). This CDR3 spans 14 amino acids. Germline CDR1 is KGHSH and CDR2 is LQKENI. Trimming removed 2 bases from V and 9 bases from J, with 16 bases in between. CDR3 bases: TGTGCCAGCTCACCAGTCCGGCAGGGAAGGAAAGCTTTCTTT. This codes for CASSPVRQGRKAFF.

This sequence joins TRBV6-1 and TRBJ2-7; tentatively, D is TRBD2 (5 bases). This CDR3 region has 12 residues. V dropped 9 bases and J dropped 9 bases, with 18 bases sitting between them. The germline V gene has CDR1 MNHNS and CDR2 SASEGT. The chain's CDR3 is CARDGDPAGQYF. CDR3 nucleotide sequence: TGTGCCAGAGACGGAGACCCTGCGGGGCAGTACTTC.

The chain employs TRBV5-1 and TRBJ2-2, with TRBD2 matching over 7 bases. Germline CDR1 SGHRS, CDR2 YFSETQ. The junction had 6 bases not matched to a gene; V was cut back by 5 bases and J by 2 bases. The CDR3 totals 15 residues. CDR3 DNA sequence: TGCGCCAGCAGTTTACCGGGAGGCAACACCGGGGAGCTGTTTTTT. Amino acid sequence: CASSLPGGNTGELFF.

This clone was picked up a small number of times. J is TRBJ2-7 and V is TRBV6-1; 9 nucleotides line up with TRBD2. From germline, CDR1 is MNHNS and CDR2 SASEGT. The V segment lost 2 bases and the J segment 10 bases; nucleotides outside the gene matches: 6. The CDR3 is made up of 13 amino acids. CDR3 amino acids: CASSESGRPGQYF. CDR3 in DNA: TGTGCCAGCAGTGAAAGCGGGAGGCCAGGTCAGTACTTC.

The chain is built from TRBV12-1 and TRBJ1-2; the table's D call of TRBD1 was not tested on the DNA. TRBV12-1 has pseudogene status. The CDR3 totals 14 residues. CDR3 in DNA: TGTGCCAGCAGCCAGCGACCCAGGGGGACAGGCTACACCTTC. Residues: CASSQRPRGTGYTF.

The V gene is TRBV5-4, the J gene TRBJ2-7, with TRBD2 matching over 8 bases. The CDR3 runs to 15 residues. CDR1 and CDR2 from the germline V gene are SGHNT and YYREEE (reference sequence). Unmatched junction bases numbered 8, after V lost 0 bases and J lost 6 bases. CDR3 coding DNA: TGTGCCAGCAGCTTGGAATTGGCGGGAGGATCCGAGCAGTACTTC. This codes for CASSLELAGGSEQYF. Combining the CDR3 with reference TRBV5-4 and TRBJ2-7 gives the whole variable domain ETGVTQSPTHLIKTRGQQVTLRCSSQSGHNTVSWYQQALGQGPQFIFQYYREEENGRGNFPPRFSGLQFPNYSSELNVNALELDDSALYLCASSLELAGGSEQYFGPGTRLTVT.

This sequence joins TRBV27 and TRBJ2-2, with D tentatively TRBD2 (6 bases). V was trimmed by 4 bases and J by 4 bases, leaving 16 bases between them. The CDR3 runs to 16 residues. Per germline, CDR1 MNHEY and CDR2 SMNVEV (reference sequence). This CDR3 is CASSYRDRAGTGELFF. DNA of the CDR3: TGTGCCAGCAGTTACCGCGACAGAGCGGGCACCGGGGAGCTGTTTTTT.

V and J are TRBV25-1 and TRBJ1-2; D is possibly TRBD1 (5 bases). Between the trimmed V and J ends, which lost 1 base and 5 bases, there was a span of 20 bases. The CDR3 contains 17 residues. Per germline, CDR1 MGHDK and CDR2 SYGVNS. The CDR3 DNA reads TGTGCCAGCAGTGAATCGGGGGGGAGCGGCGCGGGTTATGGCTACACCTTC. This translates into CASSESGGSGAGYGYTF.

V gene TRBV18 combines with J gene TRBJ2-1, with 10 bases lining up with TRBD2. In germline, CDR1 is KGHSH, CDR2 LQKENI. Trimming took 5 bases from V and 5 from J; bases not matched to a gene: 3. The CDR3 is made up of 14 amino acids. CDR3 residues: CASSGLAADNEQFF. The CDR3 DNA reads as TGTGCCAGCTCAGGACTAGCGGCTGACAATGAGCAGTTCTTC.

The J gene is TRBJ2-3, the V gene TRBV5-4, with 9 nucleotides matching TRBD2. This CDR3 has 15 residues. The V gene's germline CDR1 is SGHNT and CDR2 YYREEE (reference sequence). With 0 bases clipped from V and 5 bases from J, the junction kept 4 bases outside the gene matches. The CDR3 bases are TGTGCCAGCAGCTTGGGCGGAGCGGGAGGAGATACGCAGTATTTT. The encoded protein is CASSLGGAGGDTQYF.

The chain recombines TRBV29-1 with TRBJ2-7; 10 bases fit TRBD1. V lost 4 bases, J lost 5 bases, and 2 bases stayed unmatched. The CDR3 runs to 12 residues. The germline CDR1 and CDR2 sequences are SQVTM and ANQGSEA. The DNA of the CDR3 is TGCAGCGTTGGGACAGGGGGGGACGAGCAGTACTTC. This encodes CSVGTGGDEQYF.

V and J are TRBV7-9 and TRBJ1-6; the D gene is possibly TRBD1 (5 bases). Germline lookup yields CDR1 SEHNR and CDR2 FQNEAQ (reference sequence). The CDR3 has 13 residues. V lost 3 bases and J 11 bases, leaving 11 bases between the germline ends. The DNA for the CDR3 is TGTGCCAGCAGCTTGCAGGGTGAGACACCCCTCCACTTT. Translating gives CASSLQGETPLHF.

The chain has TRBV4-1 and TRBJ1-1; 10 nucleotides line up with TRBD1. CDR1 is MGHRA, CDR2 YSYEKL, per germline. J was trimmed by 2 bases and V by 0 bases; bases with no gene match: 12. The CDR3 is made up of 19 amino acids. CDR3 coding DNA: TGCGCCAGCAGCCAAGATAGGGCCGGACAGGGGGGTCGAAACACTGAAGCTTTCTTT. This encodes CASSQDRAGQGGRNTEAFF.

The chain joins TRBV7-7 to TRBJ2-2; TRBD2 matches at 13 bases. V lost 6 bases to trimming and J lost 7 bases; unmatched junction nucleotides: 8. There are 16 residues in the CDR3. Germline CDR1 is SSHAT and CDR2 is FNYEAQ (reference sequence). In DNA, the CDR3 is TGTGCCAGCAGGACCGGGACTAGCGGGAATGGCGGGGAGCTGTTTTTT. Translated, it gives CASRTGTSGNGGELFF.

This clone was detected a few times. The chain uses TRBV5-1 and TRBJ2-5; D ambiguous. Germline CDR1 and CDR2: SGHRS and YFSETQ. The CDR3 is 13 residues long. Trimming removed 2 bases from V and 3 bases from J, with 8 bases in between. CDR3 region: CASSLASEETQYF. CDR3 DNA: TGCGCCAGCAGCTTAGCATCTGAAGAGACCCAGTACTTC.